These T cell receptor beta chains were read from a single sample in a study of Ad26.COV2.S vaccination and SARS-CoV-2 variants. Produced via immunoSEQ multiplex PCR; TCRdb's table is partial and in-frame only. The profile shows a few hundred thousand clones, about 91% of them singletons. Specimen: peripheral blood, collected in a trial of Ad26.COV2.S vaccine versus placebo. The receptors stem from a person between 18 and 59 years old who received the Ad26.COV2.S COVID-19 vaccine or a placebo. CDR3s include the opening cysteine and the closing phenylalanine or tryptophan. D genes are given only for firm matches. Not every row has a clone size; where given, it reads once, few, many or a size class.

v_gene	d_gene	j_gene	abundance	CDR3aa	CDR3nt
TRBV7-8	.	TRBJ1-1	.	CASSLGLMNTEAFF	TGTGCCAGCAGCTTGGGACTGATGAACACTGAAGCTTTCTTT
TRBV6-5	TRBD2	TRBJ2-3	.	CASRTSGTDTQYF	TGTGCCAGCAGGACTAGCGGTACAGATACGCAGTATTTT
TRBV3-1/TRBV3-2	.	TRBJ1-5	once	CASSQIVGQPQHF	TGTGCCAGCAGCCAAATAGTCGGACAGCCCCAGCATTTT
TRBV9	TRBD2	TRBJ2-1	.	CASSPGLAGSMANEQFF	TGTGCCAGCAGCCCGGGACTAGCGGGGAGCATGGCGAATGAGCAGTTCTTC
TRBV6-5	.	TRBJ1-1	.	CASSYRRNTEAFF	TGTGCCAGCAGTTATCGCAGGAACACTGAAGCTTTCTTT
TRBV10-3	.	TRBJ1-5	.	CAISESGTLDQPQHF	TGTGCCATCAGTGAGTCAGGGACACTTGATCAGCCCCAGCATTTT
TRBV10-2	TRBD2	TRBJ2-7	.	CASRSSGSYEQYF	TGCGCCAGCAGATCTAGCGGGAGCTACGAGCAGTACTTC
TRBV28	.	TRBJ1-5	.	CASSFGAGEVQPQHF	TGTGCCAGCAGTTTTGGGGCAGGGGAGGTACAGCCCCAGCATTTT
TRBV12-3/TRBV12-4	.	TRBJ2-4	.	CASSLGQGNIQYF	TGTGCCAGCAGTTTGGGGCAGGGAAACATTCAGTACTTC
TRBV7-2	.	TRBJ1-6	few	CASTQQGGNSPLHF	TGTGCCAGCACCCAGCAGGGAGGGAATTCACCCCTCCACTTT
TRBV2	.	TRBJ2-3	.	CASTMGEVDTQYF	TGTGCCAGCACTATGGGTGAGGTAGATACGCAGTATTTT
TRBV5-4	TRBD2	TRBJ2-3	.	CASRAGLAGVKGADTQYF	TGTGCCAGCAGGGCGGGACTAGCGGGAGTAAAAGGGGCAGATACGCAGTATTTT
TRBV29-1	.	TRBJ2-3	.	CSVPGVTDTQYF	TGCAGCGTCCCAGGTGTGACAGATACGCAGTATTTT
TRBV9	.	TRBJ2-7	.	CASSVGITSSYEQYF	TGTGCCAGCAGCGTAGGGATAACCTCCTCCTACGAGCAGTACTTC
TRBV18	.	TRBJ1-1	.	CASSPPASLAKGGAFF	TGTGCCAGCTCACCACCGGCGTCATTGGCCAAAGGAGGAGCTTTCTTT
TRBV28	.	TRBJ1-2	.	CASSLAAGWGGYTF	TGTGCCAGCAGTTTAGCAGCTGGGTGGGGTGGCTACACCTTC
TRBV28	.	TRBJ1-2	.	CASRSAQGNYGYTF	TGTGCCAGCAGAAGCGCACAGGGCAACTATGGCTACACCTTC
TRBV5-8	TRBD1	TRBJ2-7	.	CASSAGGRGPSYEQYF	TGTGCCAGCAGCGCAGGCGGCAGGGGGCCCTCCTACGAGCAGTACTTC
TRBV5-4	.	TRBJ2-7	once	CASSYGEGEQYF	TGTGCCAGCAGCTACGGAGAGGGCGAGCAGTACTTC
TRBV27	.	TRBJ1-1	.	CASQGTSEAFF	TGTGCCAGCCAAGGGACGAGTGAAGCTTTCTTT
TRBV9	TRBD2	TRBJ2-4	.	CASSAGTSGSSNIQYF	TGTGCCAGCAGCGCTGGGACTAGCGGGAGCTCAAACATTCAGTACTTC
TRBV11-2	TRBD2	TRBJ2-7	.	CASSFGTSASLEQYF	TGTGCCAGCAGCTTTGGGACTAGCGCCTCCTTAGAGCAGTACTTC
TRBV7-9	TRBD1	TRBJ1-6	.	CASSSGTGNSPLHF	TGTGCCAGCAGCTCTGGGACAGGGAATTCACCCCTCCACTTT
TRBV9	TRBD1	TRBJ1-6	.	CASSPRQGLKADSPLHF	TGTGCCAGCAGCCCCCGACAGGGACTAAAGGCCGATTCACCCCTCCACTTT
TRBV28	.	TRBJ2-4	.	CASSFGISQISRDIQYF	TGTGCCAGCAGTTTTGGGATAAGTCAGATTAGTCGGGACATTCAGTACTTC
TRBV5-1	.	TRBJ2-1	.	CASSLRERDYNEQFF	TGCGCCAGCAGCTTGCGGGAGAGGGACTACAATGAGCAGTTCTTC
TRBV9	.	TRBJ2-7	once	CASSGTTYEQYF	TGTGCCAGCAGCGGGACTACCTACGAGCAGTACTTC
TRBV5-1	.	TRBJ1-4	.	CASRAGRSNEKLFF	TGCGCCAGCAGGGCGGGACGGTCTAATGAAAAACTGTTTTTT
TRBV6-1	TRBD1	TRBJ2-1	.	CASSVAWTGSSYNEQFF	TGTGCCAGCAGTGTAGCGTGGACAGGGAGCTCCTACAATGAGCAGTTCTTC
TRBV10-3	.	TRBJ2-1	.	CAISDGSHEQFF	TGTGCCATCAGTGATGGTAGCCATGAGCAGTTCTTC
TRBV7-9	TRBD1	TRBJ1-1	.	CASTQDRGNTEAFF	TGTGCCAGCACCCAAGACAGGGGGAACACTGAAGCTTTCTTT
TRBV6-2/TRBV6-3	TRBD1	TRBJ1-3	.	CASSNSGTASGNTIYF	TGTGCCAGCAGTAACTCCGGGACAGCCTCTGGAAACACCATATATTTT
TRBV30	TRBD1	TRBJ1-4	.	CAWSGQGSEKLFF	TGTGCCTGGAGTGGACAGGGTAGTGAAAAACTGTTTTTT
TRBV18	.	TRBJ2-3	.	CASSPRRTPTDTQYF	TGTGCCAGCTCACCACGGAGGACCCCCACAGATACGCAGTATTTT
TRBV6-5	TRBD2	TRBJ2-2	many	CASSSLAGGGGELFF	TGTGCCAGCAGTTCGCTAGCGGGAGGGGGCGGGGAGCTGTTTTTT
TRBV7-8	TRBD1	TRBJ1-4	.	CASSLIWTGGGEKLFF	TGTGCCAGCAGCTTAATTTGGACAGGGGGCGGAGAAAAACTGTTTTTT
TRBV24-1	.	TRBJ2-2	.	CATRSGAVTGELFF	TGTGCCACCCGATCAGGGGCGGTCACCGGGGAGCTGTTTTTT
TRBV2	.	TRBJ2-2	.	CASKRTVNTGELFF	TGTGCCAGCAAGCGGACAGTGAACACCGGGGAGCTGTTTTTT
TRBV25-1	.	TRBJ1-2	.	CASSDLWGEYGYTF	TGTGCCAGCAGTGACCTATGGGGGGAGTATGGCTACACCTTC
TRBV2	.	TRBJ2-7	.	CASRPQVKAYEQYF	TGTGCCAGCAGACCACAGGTCAAGGCCTACGAGCAGTACTTC
TRBV15	TRBD1	TRBJ1-5	.	CATSIRQGNQPQHF	TGTGCCACCAGCATAAGACAGGGAAATCAGCCCCAGCATTTT
TRBV6-8	TRBD2	TRBJ2-5	few	CASSTASGQETQYF	TGTGCCAGCAGTACCGCTAGCGGACAAGAGACCCAGTACTTC
TRBV7-2	.	TRBJ2-7	.	CASSFQDLEQYF	TGTGCCAGCAGCTTCCAGGATTTAGAGCAGTACTTC